Below, one T cell receptor beta chain is given with its context. The data derive from a study of CD8+CD57+ T cells in acquired aplastic anemia. CD8+CD57+ cell expansion had been shown by flow cytometry in patients chosen for sequencing. The TCR beta profiling, which covered VDJ combination and CDR3 sequence, was carried out using genomic DNA as the template. TCRdb called the reads again in MiXCR, with one record for every CDR3 protein. The sample gives over 150,000 distinct CDR3 sequences, about 64% of which show up once; around 45% is in the top ten. Between the trimmed V and J ends, which lost 6 bases and 3 bases, there was a span of 9 bases. The CDR3 totals 12 residues. Germline lookup yields CDR1 DFQATT and CDR2 SNEGSKA (reference sequence).

Specimen: sorted CD4+, CD8+, or CD8+CD57+ T cells (not recorded which) from PBMCs. The sequence came from a human donor with aplastic anemia. V gene TRBV20-1 combines with J gene TRBJ2-1; D is undetermined. The CDR3 DNA is TGCAGTGCCCGCGGTGGCTACAATGAGCAGTTCTTC. Its protein is CSARGGYNEQFF.